Sequencing of this TCR beta chain was carried out in a study of T cell repertoires in ileal Crohn's disease. Stated time point: neoterminal ileum biopsy at postoperative endoscopy, about 6 months after surgery. The method was immunoSEQ multiplex PCR; TCRdb's version includes in-frame clones alone and lacks a portion of them. The sample holds some 10,000 clones, 70% to 80% seen once. V lost 0 bases, J lost 3 bases, and 6 bases stayed unmatched. Germline V CDR1 and CDR2: LGHNA, YSLEER. CDR3 length equals 18 residues. The receptor was derived from an adult with Crohn's disease. The chain has TRBV4-3 and TRBJ2-2; 11 positions agree with TRBD2. Input material: ileal tissue. CDR3 region: CASSQETSGGYYTGELFF. As DNA, the CDR3 is TGCGCCAGCAGCCAAGAAACTAGCGGGGGTTACTACACCGGGGAGCTGTTTTTT.